This is a list of T cell receptor beta chains from one sample in a study of blood T cell repertoires in COVID-19. The protocol was immunoSEQ multiplex PCR, while the TCRdb copy is restricted to in-frame clones and leaves out a portion. Among about 60,000 clones listed, almost 90% were seen once. The sample taken for sequencing was peripheral blood. These receptors were taken from a man in his sixties with active COVID-19. Each CDR3 is given with its conserved first and last residue. D genes are given only for firm matches. Size is omitted from some rows. Given values are once, few, many or a class for expanded clones.

NA,TRBV11-2,NA,TRBJ2-5,CASSLGGFQETQYF,TGTGCCAGCAGCCTCGGCGGATTCCAAGAGACCCAGTACTTC
TRBD2,TRBV5-1,NA,TRBJ2-2,CASSFLGGSRFAANTGELFF,TGCGCCAGCAGCTTTTTGGGCGGGAGCCGCTTCGCCGCGAACACCGGGGAGCTGTTTTTT
NA,TRBV7-3,NA,TRBJ2-7,CASSLSGAGEQYF,TGTGCCAGCAGCTTAAGCGGGGCGGGCGAGCAGTACTTC
NA,TRBV28,once,TRBJ1-6,CASSLWHAALHF,TGTGCCAGCAGTTTATGGCATGCGGCCCTCCACTTT
NA,TRBV7-9,NA,TRBJ2-5,CASSSQETQYF,TGTGCCAGCAGCTCTCAAGAGACCCAGTACTTC
TRBD2,TRBV6-6,once,TRBJ2-7,CASQISGRADQVQYF,TGTGCCAGCCAGATCAGCGGGAGGGCCGATCAGGTGCAGTACTTC
TRBD1,TRBV7-6,NA,TRBJ2-7,CASSAIQGATVHEQYF,TGTGCCAGCAGCGCAATCCAGGGGGCGACGGTCCACGAGCAGTACTTC
TRBD2,TRBV7-9,NA,TRBJ2-3,CASSSPGLAGGPSTDTQYF,TGTGCCAGCAGCTCCCCGGGACTAGCGGGGGGGCCGAGCACAGATACGCAGTATTTT
NA,TRBV4-1,NA,TRBJ1-1,CASSQLGEAFF,TGCGCCAGCAGCCAGTTGGGAGAGGCTTTCTTT
TRBD2,TRBV11-3,medium-sized,TRBJ2-4,CASNPSEGGVLQNIQYF,TGTGCCAGCAACCCCAGCGAGGGAGGGGTGCTACAAAACATTCAGTACTTC
NA,TRBV19,NA,TRBJ2-1,CASSTYNEQFF,TGTGCCAGTAGCACCTACAATGAGCAGTTCTTC
TRBD1,TRBV27,NA,TRBJ2-1,CASVDRGIDNEQFF,TGTGCCAGCGTTGACAGGGGTATCGACAATGAGCAGTTCTTC
TRBD2,TRBV10-3,few,TRBJ2-2,CAIRPHLAGSDTGELFF,TGTGCCATCAGGCCCCATCTAGCGGGGTCGGACACCGGGGAGCTGTTTTTT
TRBD2,TRBV6-5,NA,TRBJ2-1,CASSWGLADNEQFF,TGTGCCAGCAGTTGGGGCCTAGCGGACAATGAGCAGTTCTTC
TRBD1,TRBV27,NA,TRBJ2-2,CASRIPPGQGRTGELFF,TGTGCCAGCAGAATCCCCCCCGGACAGGGGAGAACCGGGGAGCTGTTTTTT
NA,TRBV5-1,NA,TRBJ2-1,CASSNSIPGGSYNEQFF,TGCGCCAGCAGCAACTCGATACCGGGGGGCTCTTACAATGAGCAGTTCTTC
TRBD1,TRBV27,NA,TRBJ2-3,CASIEGATDTQYF,TGTGCCAGCATTGAGGGGGCTACAGATACGCAGTATTTT
TRBD1,TRBV28,NA,TRBJ2-7,CASSRTGGTYEQYF,TGTGCCAGCAGTAGGACAGGGGGTACCTACGAGCAGTACTTC
NA,TRBV6-5,NA,TRBJ1-2,CASSYSTGNYGYTF,TGTGCCAGCAGTTACTCGACGGGAAACTATGGCTACACCTTC
TRBD1,TRBV7-9,NA,TRBJ1-2,CASSTATGVLVYGYTF,TGTGCCAGCAGCACAGCAACAGGGGTTTTAGTCTATGGCTACACCTTC
TRBD1,TRBV10-3,NA,TRBJ2-7,CAISTDRGPYEQYF,TGTGCCATCAGTACAGACAGGGGTCCCTACGAGCAGTACTTC
NA,TRBV29-1,once,TRBJ2-4,CSVLLGLAKNIQYF,TGCAGCGTCCTTCTTGGACTAGCCAAAAACATTCAGTACTTC
NA,TRBV21-1,few,TRBJ1-6,CASNRGTGTLRYNSPLHF,TGTGCCAGCAATCGGGGAACAGGGACCTTGCGTTATAATTCACCCCTCCACTTT
TRBD2,TRBV30,once,TRBJ2-5,CAWGRGAGVTQETQYF,TGTGCCTGGGGGCGGGGAGCGGGGGTGACACAAGAGACCCAGTACTTC
TRBD2,TRBV7-2,NA,TRBJ2-7,CASSLVLGGSSYEQYF,TGTGCCAGCAGCTTAGTGCTTGGCGGGAGCTCCTACGAGCAGTACTTC
TRBD2,TRBV27,NA,TRBJ2-1,CASSFLAGGSYNEQFF,TGTGCCAGCAGTTTTCTAGCGGGAGGCTCCTACAATGAGCAGTTCTTC
NA,TRBV19,NA,TRBJ2-1,CASRGGSYEQFF,TGTGCCAGTAGAGGCGGTAGTTATGAGCAGTTCTTC
TRBD1,TRBV19,few,TRBJ1-6,CATAPGQGSPLHF,TGTGCCACTGCCCCGGGACAGGGTTCACCCCTCCACTTT